A selection of T cell receptor beta chains follows, all from one sample in a study of identical twins. TCRdb fed the 5' RACE reads into MiXCR, producing one record per CDR3 protein. The profile covers hundreds of thousands of distinct CDR3 sequences, with 9.4% appearing a single time and around 5.1% taken by the ten largest. Source material: memory (CD45RO+) T cells sorted from blood. The source of these receptors is a woman in her late teens or twenties in good health. CDR3s include the opening cysteine and the closing phenylalanine or tryptophan. Each record gives: CDR3 DNA, CDR3 protein, D gene, clone size, CDR3 length, V gene, J gene. D genes are given only for firm matches. Size is stated for part of the rows, as once, few or many counts, or as a class when the clone is expanded.

CDR3 DNA: TGTGCCAGCAGTTACGTTCCCAATCAGCCCCAGCATTTT
CDR3 protein: CASSYVPNQPQHF
D gene: -
clone size: few
CDR3 length: 13
V gene: TRBV6-5
J gene: TRBJ1-5

CDR3 DNA: TGCGCCAGCAGCCCATTTTGGCAATTCGGAGAGACCCAGTACTTC
CDR3 protein: CASSPFWQFGETQYF
D gene: -
clone size: -
CDR3 length: 15
V gene: TRBV4-1
J gene: TRBJ2-5

CDR3 DNA: TGTGCCAGCAGTTTAACGAGGGGGCGGAATGAGCAGTTCTTC
CDR3 protein: CASSLTRGRNEQFF
D gene: TRBD1
clone size: few
CDR3 length: 14
V gene: TRBV27
J gene: TRBJ2-1

CDR3 DNA: TGTGCCAGCAGGGGAGGACCAGGGAGGATAGAGGAGACCCAGTACTTC
CDR3 protein: CASRGGPGRIEETQYF
D gene: -
clone size: -
CDR3 length: 16
V gene: TRBV2
J gene: TRBJ2-5

CDR3 DNA: TGTGCCAGCAGTGAGCTAGCGGGTTCCTCCTACGAGCAGTACTTC
CDR3 protein: CASSELAGSSYEQYF
D gene: TRBD2
clone size: many
CDR3 length: 15
V gene: TRBV2
J gene: TRBJ2-7

CDR3 DNA: TGTGCCAGCAGCTTAGAACCGGCGACCGGGGATACGCAGTATTTT
CDR3 protein: CASSLEPATGDTQYF
D gene: -
clone size: -
CDR3 length: 15
V gene: TRBV11-2
J gene: TRBJ2-3

CDR3 DNA: TGCGCCAGCAGCACAACAGGGTTGCGCTCCTACGAGCAGTACTTC
CDR3 protein: CASSTTGLRSYEQYF
D gene: -
clone size: -
CDR3 length: 15
V gene: TRBV5-1
J gene: TRBJ2-7

CDR3 DNA: TGTGCCAGCAGCCAAGGATGGGGGGCGAACAATGAGCAGTTCTTC
CDR3 protein: CASSQGWGANNEQFF
D gene: -
clone size: many
CDR3 length: 15
V gene: TRBV3-1
J gene: TRBJ2-1

CDR3 DNA: TGCAGTGCCCTGGCTTTGGGCGAAAGCACAGATACGCAGTATTTT
CDR3 protein: CSALALGESTDTQYF
D gene: -
clone size: few
CDR3 length: 15
V gene: TRBV20-1
J gene: TRBJ2-3

CDR3 DNA: TGTGCCAGCAGCCGAACTAGCGGGGGAGCAGATACGCAGTATTTT
CDR3 protein: CASSRTSGGADTQYF
D gene: TRBD2
clone size: -
CDR3 length: 15
V gene: TRBV7-9
J gene: TRBJ2-3

CDR3 DNA: TGTGCCACGCGGAGCTCCTACAATGAGCAGTTCTTC
CDR3 protein: CATRSSYNEQFF
D gene: -
clone size: few
CDR3 length: 12
V gene: TRBV24-1
J gene: TRBJ2-1

CDR3 DNA: TGTGCCAGCAGCTTGGTTGGTGTCAGGGGGGAGGGCACAGATACGCAGTATTTT
CDR3 protein: CASSLVGVRGEGTDTQYF
D gene: -
clone size: many
CDR3 length: 18
V gene: TRBV11-2
J gene: TRBJ2-3

CDR3 DNA: TGTGCCAGCAGCTCCACGGGTACTAGCGGGAACAACAATGAGCAGTTCTTC
CDR3 protein: CASSSTGTSGNNNEQFF
D gene: TRBD2
clone size: many
CDR3 length: 17
V gene: TRBV7-9
J gene: TRBJ2-1

CDR3 DNA: TGTGCCAGCAGCCAACAGGGTGGTAATGAAAAACTGTTTTTT
CDR3 protein: CASSQQGGNEKLFF
D gene: -
clone size: few
CDR3 length: 14
V gene: TRBV3-1
J gene: TRBJ1-4

CDR3 DNA: TGTGCCAGCAGCCTGGGACTAGCACACGAGCAGTACTTC
CDR3 protein: CASSLGLAHEQYF
D gene: TRBD2
clone size: many
CDR3 length: 13
V gene: TRBV7-9
J gene: TRBJ2-7

CDR3 DNA: TGCAGTGCAAGTTCGAGCGGCAATGAGCAGTTCTTC
CDR3 protein: CSASSSGNEQFF
D gene: -
clone size: few
CDR3 length: 12
V gene: TRBV20-1
J gene: TRBJ2-1

CDR3 DNA: TGTGCCAGCAGCCTGGGGCTACTCAATGAGCAGTTCTTC
CDR3 protein: CASSLGLLNEQFF
D gene: -
clone size: -
CDR3 length: 13
V gene: TRBV5-6
J gene: TRBJ2-1

CDR3 DNA: TGTGCCAGCAGCTTAGAGGACGAGCAGTACTTC
CDR3 protein: CASSLEDEQYF
D gene: -
clone size: many
CDR3 length: 11
V gene: TRBV7-6
J gene: TRBJ2-7

CDR3 DNA: TGTGCCAGCAGCGAGGGGGTTAGCAATCAGCCCCAGCATTTT
CDR3 protein: CASSEGVSNQPQHF
D gene: -
clone size: -
CDR3 length: 14
V gene: TRBV9
J gene: TRBJ1-5

CDR3 DNA: TGTGCCAGCAGGCCTTTGATGAGCTCTGGGGCCAACGTCCTGACTTTC
CDR3 protein: CASRPLMSSGANVLTF
D gene: -
clone size: once
CDR3 length: 16
V gene: TRBV27
J gene: TRBJ2-6

CDR3 DNA: TGTGCCAGCAGCATTTTCTCGGGGACAGGGTACGAGCAGTACTTC
CDR3 protein: CASSIFSGTGYEQYF
D gene: TRBD1
clone size: many
CDR3 length: 15
V gene: TRBV11-3
J gene: TRBJ2-7

CDR3 DNA: TGCAGTGCTCCGGGACAGGGGGATCAGCCCCAGCATTTT
CDR3 protein: CSAPGQGDQPQHF
D gene: TRBD1
clone size: many
CDR3 length: 13
V gene: TRBV20-1
J gene: TRBJ1-5

CDR3 DNA: TGCGCCAGCAGCCAGGGGGGGGAGGTGGATGAGCAGTTCTTC
CDR3 protein: CASSQGGEVDEQFF
D gene: TRBD2
clone size: many
CDR3 length: 14
V gene: TRBV4-3
J gene: TRBJ2-1

CDR3 DNA: TGTGCCAGTACTCCATCAGGCTACGAGCAGTACTTC
CDR3 protein: CASTPSGYEQYF
D gene: -
clone size: -
CDR3 length: 12
V gene: TRBV19
J gene: TRBJ2-7

CDR3 DNA: TGTGCCAGCAGTTTAAGGCGGGAGGGCAACGAGCAGTACTTC
CDR3 protein: CASSLRREGNEQYF
D gene: TRBD2
clone size: few
CDR3 length: 14
V gene: TRBV27
J gene: TRBJ2-7

CDR3 DNA: TGTGCCAGCAGTTACGGGGACTCCGTCGCCAAAAACATTCAGTACTTC
CDR3 protein: CASSYGDSVAKNIQYF
D gene: -
clone size: -
CDR3 length: 16
V gene: TRBV6-5
J gene: TRBJ2-4

CDR3 DNA: TGCAGTGCTATAGGCCGACGGAGGGGCTACGAGCAGTACTTC
CDR3 protein: CSAIGRRRGYEQYF
D gene: -
clone size: many
CDR3 length: 14
V gene: TRBV20-1
J gene: TRBJ2-7

CDR3 DNA: TGCGCCAGCAGCTGGACAGGGACAGATACGCAGTATTTT
CDR3 protein: CASSWTGTDTQYF
D gene: TRBD1
clone size: many
CDR3 length: 13
V gene: TRBV5-1
J gene: TRBJ2-3

CDR3 DNA: TGTGCCAGCAGCCAAGGGGGGGCCATCACAGATACGCAGTATTTT
CDR3 protein: CASSQGGAITDTQYF
D gene: -
clone size: -
CDR3 length: 15
V gene: TRBV11-2
J gene: TRBJ2-3

CDR3 DNA: TGTGCCAGCAGCCAAGGAAGACTAGCGAAGGAGTACTTC
CDR3 protein: CASSQGRLAKEYF
D gene: TRBD2
clone size: many
CDR3 length: 13
V gene: TRBV3-1
J gene: TRBJ2-7

CDR3 DNA: TGTGCCAGCAGTTATTCCGGGACTTCTAGCACAGATACGCAGTATTTT
CDR3 protein: CASSYSGTSSTDTQYF
D gene: -
clone size: many
CDR3 length: 16
V gene: TRBV2
J gene: TRBJ2-3

CDR3 DNA: TGTGCCAGCAGTATTGGACTAATAGATACGCAGTATTTT
CDR3 protein: CASSIGLIDTQYF
D gene: -
clone size: -
CDR3 length: 13
V gene: TRBV12-3/TRBV12-4
J gene: TRBJ2-3

CDR3 DNA: TGCGCCAGCAGCTTGGCTGGGGACAAAAACATTCAGTACTTC
CDR3 protein: CASSLAGDKNIQYF
D gene: -
clone size: -
CDR3 length: 14
V gene: TRBV5-1
J gene: TRBJ2-4

CDR3 DNA: TGTGCCAGCAGCTCGCAACTAGCGGGGCTCGCCTACGAGCAGTACTTC
CDR3 protein: CASSSQLAGLAYEQYF
D gene: TRBD2
clone size: -
CDR3 length: 16
V gene: TRBV7-2
J gene: TRBJ2-7

CDR3 DNA: TGTGCCAGCAGCTTAGATGGGACAGGAGTTTACGAGCAGTACTTC
CDR3 protein: CASSLDGTGVYEQYF
D gene: TRBD1
clone size: -
CDR3 length: 15
V gene: TRBV7-9
J gene: TRBJ2-7

CDR3 DNA: TGTGCCAGCCCCCCCATTTCCGGGGATCAGCCCCAGCATTTT
CDR3 protein: CASPPISGDQPQHF
D gene: -
clone size: -
CDR3 length: 14
V gene: TRBV2
J gene: TRBJ1-5

CDR3 DNA: TGCAGTGCTAGACTAGCGGGAGGGGCAGAGACCCAGTACTTC
CDR3 protein: CSARLAGGAETQYF
D gene: TRBD2
clone size: many
CDR3 length: 14
V gene: TRBV20-1
J gene: TRBJ2-5

CDR3 DNA: TGTGCCAGCAGTCATAGCGGGAGAGGGGATACGCAGTATTTT
CDR3 protein: CASSHSGRGDTQYF
D gene: TRBD2
clone size: -
CDR3 length: 14
V gene: TRBV12-3/TRBV12-4
J gene: TRBJ2-3

CDR3 DNA: TGTGCCAGCTCACCTACGGGACAGAGTAATTCACCCCTCCACTTT
CDR3 protein: CASSPTGQSNSPLHF
D gene: TRBD1
clone size: -
CDR3 length: 15
V gene: TRBV18
J gene: TRBJ1-6

CDR3 DNA: TGTGCCAGCAGCTTACAAGGGGGGTCCTACGAGCAGTACTTC
CDR3 protein: CASSLQGGSYEQYF
D gene: -
clone size: few
CDR3 length: 14
V gene: TRBV7-9
J gene: TRBJ2-7

CDR3 DNA: TGCAGTGTATCTGGGGGTAACGTGGGCAATCAGCCCCAGCATTTT
CDR3 protein: CSVSGGNVGNQPQHF
D gene: -
clone size: many
CDR3 length: 15
V gene: TRBV20-1
J gene: TRBJ1-5

CDR3 DNA: TGTGCCAGCAGCTATATGAGGACGAGTGAAGCTTTCTTT
CDR3 protein: CASSYMRTSEAFF
D gene: -
clone size: few
CDR3 length: 13
V gene: TRBV7-9
J gene: TRBJ1-1

CDR3 DNA: TGCAGCGTGGCTAGGGACAGGGGCTACGAGCAGTACTTC
CDR3 protein: CSVARDRGYEQYF
D gene: TRBD1
clone size: few
CDR3 length: 13
V gene: TRBV29-1
J gene: TRBJ2-7

CDR3 DNA: TGTGCCAGCTCACCACCGGTAGGAATGACGACGAACACCGGGGAGCTGTTTTTT
CDR3 protein: CASSPPVGMTTNTGELFF
D gene: -
clone size: few
CDR3 length: 18
V gene: TRBV18
J gene: TRBJ2-2

CDR3 DNA: TGCAGTGCCCCGACTAGCGGCAGGGGGGGCTTTAGCAATGAGCAGTTCTTC
CDR3 protein: CSAPTSGRGGFSNEQFF
D gene: TRBD2
clone size: -
CDR3 length: 17
V gene: TRBV20-1
J gene: TRBJ2-1

CDR3 DNA: TGTGCCAGCAGCTTATGGCGGGGGGCGCCCATCGGTACGCAGTATTTT
CDR3 protein: CASSLWRGAPIGTQYF
D gene: TRBD2
clone size: -
CDR3 length: 16
V gene: TRBV11-2
J gene: TRBJ2-3

CDR3 DNA: TGTGCCAGCAGCCCCCAAGGGGGACAGTGGAACACCGGGGAGCTGTTTTTT
CDR3 protein: CASSPQGGQWNTGELFF
D gene: TRBD1
clone size: few
CDR3 length: 17
V gene: TRBV11-1
J gene: TRBJ2-2

CDR3 DNA: TGTGCCAGCAGCTTGGTTACAGTTGGGGCCAACGTCCTGACTTTC
CDR3 protein: CASSLVTVGANVLTF
D gene: -
clone size: -
CDR3 length: 15
V gene: TRBV5-6
J gene: TRBJ2-6

CDR3 DNA: TGCAGTGCTAGAGATTACAGCTCTGGAAACACCATATATTTT
CDR3 protein: CSARDYSSGNTIYF
D gene: -
clone size: few
CDR3 length: 14
V gene: TRBV20-1
J gene: TRBJ1-3

CDR3 DNA: TGTGCCAGCAACTTAGGGCCCTACGAGCAGTACTTC
CDR3 protein: CASNLGPYEQYF
D gene: -
clone size: few
CDR3 length: 12
V gene: TRBV7-2
J gene: TRBJ2-7